One T cell receptor beta chain is described in this entry. Under the authors' procedure: Amplification of reference gene primers provided the estimated nucleated cell counts. The protocol was immunoSEQ multiplex PCR, while the TCRdb copy is restricted to in-frame clones and leaves out a portion. D and trimming were read from the DNA, whereas the V and J calls and clone size are those reported in that table. Among approximately 150,000 clones, roughly 84% were seen once, and the ten largest hold less than 6.5%. This sample is part of a study of blood T cell repertoires in COVID-19. As for the study in general: Donors in the United States, Italy and Spain gave samples during acute or convalescent COVID-19.

The CDR3 has 19 residues. With V trimmed by 0 bases and J by 2 bases, 12 bases remained unmatched. Seattle participants joined during active infection and were tracked over time. The clonotype originates from a woman aged 50 to 60 with COVID-19, enrolled during active disease. The gene calls are TRBV23-1 and TRBJ1-5; 8 bases are shared with TRBD1. TRBV23-1 counts as an open reading frame of uncertain function. Input material: peripheral blood. CDR3 loop: CASSQSRLDRANGNQPQHF. The CDR3 DNA is TGCGCCAGCAGTCAATCCCGTCTGGACAGGGCAAACGGCAATCAGCCCCAGCATTTT.